The T cell receptor beta chain under discussion was sequenced for a study of human T cells and chemical hapten exposure. Study observations and caveats: Large CDR3 similarity clusters arose significantly more often from expanded TCRs than from controls.

The time point: pre-sensitization, week 0. Indicated treatment: therapeutic diphenylcyclopropenone sensitization with weekly scalp DPC. Drawing of blood took place ahead of applying each patch test. During construction of the library, unique molecular identifiers were attached to individual cDNA molecules for quantitative, reproducible TCR counting. One entry per CDR3 protein, called by TCRdb with MiXCR from the RACE reads. The table lists around 300,000 distinct CDR3 sequences, approximately 7.5% of them singletons. This clonotype was counted between two and nine times. Its antigen is currently unknown. The trim removed 3 bases at V and 0 bases at J, leaving 5 bases unmatched. Germline lookup yields CDR1 ENHRY and CDR2 SYGVKD. CDR3 length: 18 residues.

The sample consisted of whole blood, taken in connection with sensitization to the hapten diphenylcyclopropenone (DPC). The sequence derives from a man aged 18 to 30 with alopecia areata. Some clones in this sample may be carry-over from other donors' samples. The chain joins TRBV10-3 to TRBJ2-3; 14 bases align to TRBD2. CDR3 in amino acids: CAISDPRLAGGSTDTQYF. CDR3 bases: TGTGCCATCAGTGACCCCCGACTAGCGGGGGGGAGCACAGATACGCAGTATTTT.